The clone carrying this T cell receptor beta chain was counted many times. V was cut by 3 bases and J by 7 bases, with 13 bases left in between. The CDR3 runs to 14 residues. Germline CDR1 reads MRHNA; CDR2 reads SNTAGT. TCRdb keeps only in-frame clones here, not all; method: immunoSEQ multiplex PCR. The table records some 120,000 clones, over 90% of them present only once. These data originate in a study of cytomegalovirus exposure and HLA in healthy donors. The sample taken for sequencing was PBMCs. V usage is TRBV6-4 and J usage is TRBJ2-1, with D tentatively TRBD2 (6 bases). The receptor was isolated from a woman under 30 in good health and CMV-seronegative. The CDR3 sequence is CASSEGGPENEQFF. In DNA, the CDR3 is TGTGCCAGCAGTGAGGGGGGTCCGGAAAATGAGCAGTTCTTC.